This entry lists 32 T cell receptor beta chains sequenced from one sample in a study of shared clonotypes between healthy human individuals. Profiled with immunoSEQ multiplex PCR; TCRdb holds only in-frame clones, not every one. The data hold about 2.4 million clones, with 80% to 95% observed a single time. The sequencing sample was made of naive CD4+ T cells from PBMCs. As for subset: CD45RA+ positively selected. These TCRs come from a man aged 18 to 29 in good health. Some clones in this sample may be carry-over from other donors' samples.

The rearrangement joins TRBV7-9 to TRBJ1-4; unclear D gene. The CDR3 covers 14 residues. The germline CDR1 and CDR2 sequences are SEHNR and FQNEAQ (reference sequence). Trimming stripped 6 bases from V and 3 bases from J, with 11 bases between. The chain's CDR3 is CASRDFGANEKLFF. In DNA form, the CDR3 reads TGTGCCAGCAGGGACTTTGGGGCTAATGAAAAACTGTTTTTT.

The genes are TRBV7-6 and TRBJ2-1; D ambiguous. CDR1 and CDR2 from the germline V gene are SGHVS and FNYEAQ. Trimming pared 4 bases from V and 1 base from J, leaving 14 bases between. The CDR3 contains 16 residues. CDR3 sequence (DNA): TGTGCCAGCAGCTCGAGTAAACGCGCGTCCTACAATGAGCAGTTCTTC. It translates to CASSSSKRASYNEQFF. Supplemented by reference TRBV7-6 and TRBJ2-1, the full variable domain reads GAGVSQSPRYKVTKRGQDVALRCDPISGHVSLYWYRQALGQGPEFLTYFNYEAQQDKSGLPNDRFSAERPEGSISTLTIQRTEQRDSAMYRCASSSSKRASYNEQFFGPGTRLTVL.

The rearrangement joins TRBV5-1 to TRBJ1-2; no clear D gene. The CDR3 runs 13 residues. Trimming left V 4 bases short and J 8 bases short, with 15 bases between. CDR1 and CDR2 (germline): SGHRS, YFSETQ. CDR3 in amino acids: CASSRGDFSGYTF. CDR3 bases: TGCGCCAGCAGCCGCGGAGATTTCAGCGGCTACACCTTC.

The V call is TRBV18, the J call TRBJ2-5; no reliable D call. CDR3 length: 11 residues. The V and J ends lost 3 bases and 9 bases respectively, with 8 bases between them. Looked up from germline, CDR1 is KGHSH and CDR2 is LQKENI. The CDR3 here is CASSPAQAQYF. Written as DNA, the CDR3 is TGTGCCAGCTCACCTGCCCAAGCCCAGTACTTC.

The chain links TRBV7-3 to TRBJ1-2, with no clear D. The germline gives CDR1 SGHTA, CDR2 FQGTGA. The V and J ends lost 5 bases and 4 bases respectively, with 14 bases between them. The CDR3 is made up of 14 amino acids. The chain's CDR3 is CASSPLVASYGYTF. The DNA of the CDR3 is TGTGCCAGCAGCCCTTTGGTAGCGAGCTATGGCTACACCTTC.

The chain combines TRBV25-1 with TRBJ2-3; D not certain. The V gene's germline CDR1 is MGHDK and CDR2 SYGVNS. The ends were cut back, 6 bases at V and 6 bases at J, with 7 bases in the middle. The CDR3 loop spans 11 amino acids. The CDR3 is CASRRQDTQYF. In DNA, the CDR3 is TGTGCCAGCAGACGCCAGGATACGCAGTATTTT.

V gene TRBV18 combines with J gene TRBJ2-7; no reliable D call. Trimming shortened V by 2 bases and J by 3 bases, and 11 bases separated the two germline ends. CDR1 and CDR2 (germline): KGHSH, LQKENI. This CDR3 has 14 amino acids. The DNA for the CDR3 is TGTGCCAGCTCACCAAGGCCCGCCGGCTACGAGCAGTACTTC. This codes for CASSPRPAGYEQYF.

The chain uses TRBV7-9 and TRBJ1-4; the D is unclear. V was cut by 4 bases and J by 7 bases, with 22 bases left in between. This CDR3 comprises 17 residues. Germline loops: CDR1 SEHNR, CDR2 FQNEAQ (reference sequence). The CDR3 DNA is TGTGCCAGCAGCTCCAGAAGAGGACCGGGCCAAAGTGAAAAACTGTTTTTT. This encodes CASSSRRGPGQSEKLFF.

The chain carries TRBV9 and TRBJ1-2; TRBD1 might be the D (5 bases). The germline V and J ends were trimmed by 0 bases and 4 bases, with 13 bases remaining between them. The germline CDR1 and CDR2 sequences are SGDLS and YYNGEE. The CDR3 spans 15 residues. The CDR3 DNA reads as TGTGCCAGCAGCGTAGCGCAGGGAGCGTTCTATGGCTACACCTTC. Translation gives CASSVAQGAFYGYTF.

This clone appeared a single time. The CDR3 reads CAISFIRSQETQYF. The CDR3 DNA is TGTGCCATCAGTTTCATTCGCTCCCAGGAGACCCAGTACTTC. The chain employs TRBV10-3 and TRBJ2-5; D is undetermined. CDR1 ENHRY and CDR2 SYGVKD come from the germline V gene. The CDR3 spans 14 residues. V was trimmed by 5 bases and J by 5 bases, leaving 15 bases between them.

The chain joins TRBV5-8 to TRBJ2-1, with D possibly being TRBD2 (7 bases). Germline V CDR1 and CDR2: SGHTS, YDEGEE. With 4 bases removed from V and 5 bases from J, the gap between germline ends came to 19 bases. The CDR3 runs 16 residues. CDR3 nucleotides: TGTGCCAGCAGCCCATACCCGCGGGGGCGGAACAATGAGCAGTTCTTC. Amino acid sequence: CASSPYPRGRNNEQFF.

The genes are TRBV11-1 and TRBJ2-2, with D unclear. V lost 3 bases to trimming and J lost 0 bases, with 14 bases between them. CDR1 is SGHAT, CDR2 FQDESV, per germline (reference sequence). CDR3 length: 17 amino acids. The CDR3 region has the DNA TGTGCCAGCAGCTTTTATTGGGCGGAAACGAACACCGGGGAGCTGTTTTTT. Protein: CASSFYWAETNTGELFF.

The chain has TRBV7-6 and TRBJ2-3, with 9 bases that match TRBD2. Trimming removed 4 bases from V and 0 bases from J; junction bases left unmatched: 5. The germline V gene encodes CDR1 SGHVS and CDR2 FNYEAQ. CDR3 length: 16 amino acids. The CDR3 DNA reads TGTGCCAGCAGCTACCTAGCGGGACAGAGCACAGATACGCAGTATTTT. It encodes CASSYLAGQSTDTQYF.

J is TRBJ2-2 and V is TRBV7-8, with 10 bases matching TRBD1. Germline V gene sequence: CDR1 SGHVS, CDR2 FQNEAQ. The CDR3 extends over 22 amino acids. The ends lost 2 bases at V and 0 bases at J; junction bases unmatched: 18. In DNA form, the CDR3 reads TGTGCCAGCAGCTTACAAAGAGCCTTAGCCGGGACAGGGGAGGCGAACACCGGGGAGCTGTTTTTT. Translation gives CASSLQRALAGTGEANTGELFF.

This clone was seen only a few times. The V and J genes are TRBV29-1 and TRBJ1-1, with D maybe TRBD1 (6 bases). The V gene's germline CDR1 is SQVTM and CDR2 ANQGSEA. This CDR3 has 10 residues. The V and J ends lost 4 bases and 11 bases respectively, with 11 bases between them. In nucleotides, the CDR3 is TGCAGCGTTGTCAGGGGTGTGGCTTTCTTT. Protein sequence: CSVVRGVAFF.

The gene calls are TRBV30 and TRBJ2-1; 10 bases are shared with TRBD2. Germline CDR1 GTSNPN, CDR2 SVGIG (reference sequence). CDR3 length: 13 amino acids. V lost 3 bases, J lost 6 bases, and 2 bases stayed unmatched. The CDR3 spells CAWRAGGPNEQFF. The CDR3 DNA is TGTGCCTGGAGAGCGGGAGGGCCCAATGAGCAGTTCTTC.

For this clone: This specimen includes other DNA sequences encoding the same CDR3. This rearrangement joins TRBV9 to TRBJ2-1; D gene unclear. V shed 0 bases and J shed 5 bases, with 9 bases lying between them. There are 14 residues in the CDR3. The V gene's germline CDR1 is SGDLS and CDR2 YYNGEE. Here the CDR3 DNA reads TGTGCCAGCAGCGTAGTTAGTGGAAACAATGAGCAGTTCTTC. Translating gives CASSVVSGNNEQFF.

The chain couples TRBV28 to TRBJ2-7; D is perhaps TRBD2 (6 bases). CDR3 size: 13 residues. CDR1 is MDHEN and CDR2 is SYDVKM in the germline V gene. Trimming pared 8 bases from V and 4 bases from J, leaving 15 bases between. This CDR3 reads CASLQGGLYEQYF. In nucleotides, the CDR3 is TGTGCCAGCCTTCAGGGAGGTCTATACGAGCAGTACTTC.

The chain is built from TRBV9 and TRBJ1-3; the D is unclear. The CDR3 totals 14 residues. The germline CDR1 and CDR2 sequences are SGDLS and YYNGEE. Trimming removed 0 bases at V and 0 bases at J, with 4 bases between. DNA of the CDR3: TGTGCCAGCAGCGTAGCCGACTCTGGAAACACCATATATTTT. Translating it yields CASSVADSGNTIYF.

This chain links TRBV5-4 with TRBJ1-3, with D possibly matching TRBD1 (5 bases). The CDR3 has 17 residues. Looked up from germline, CDR1 is SGHNT and CDR2 is YYREEE (reference sequence). V lost 2 bases and J lost 0, with 15 bases in between. Written as DNA, the CDR3 is TGTGCCAGCAGCTTTGGGGGAGCCGGCCTCTCTGGAAACACCATATATTTT. This encodes CASSFGGAGLSGNTIYF.

The chain employs TRBV10-3 and TRBJ2-3; possibly TRBD1 or TRBD2 for D (6 bases each). Germline V gene data show CDR1 as ENHRY and CDR2 as SYGVKD. Trimming took 10 bases from V and 5 from J, leaving 19 bases between them. The CDR3 totals 14 residues. Here the CDR3 reads CATMWTGAVDTQYF. CDR3 DNA: TGTGCCACCATGTGGACGGGGGCGGTAGATACGCAGTATTTT.

The V gene is TRBV15, the J gene TRBJ2-1; D is ambiguous. V was shortened by 7 bases and J by 4 bases, with 5 bases between the two germline ends. Germline loops: CDR1 LNHNV, CDR2 YYDKDF (reference sequence). The CDR3 has 11 residues. The CDR3 region is CATTGYNEQFF. The CDR3 region has the DNA TGTGCCACCACCGGTTACAATGAGCAGTTCTTC.

Concerning this clone itself: The sample has other DNA sequences that encode this CDR3 too. V usage is TRBV5-4 and J usage is TRBJ1-4; D unresolved. Trimming stripped 4 bases from V and 0 bases from J, with 10 bases between. Germline V gives CDR1 SGHNT, CDR2 YYREEE (reference sequence). This CDR3 comprises 15 residues. The CDR3 is CASSASGATNEKLFF. In DNA form, the CDR3 reads TGTGCCAGCAGCGCTTCAGGCGCAACTAATGAAAAACTGTTTTTT.

V and J are TRBV2 and TRBJ1-2, with D unresolved. V lost 8 bases and J lost 1, with 5 bases in between. The germline V gene has CDR1 SNHLY and CDR2 FYNNEI. This CDR3 spans 11 amino acids. The CDR3 reads CASFSNYGYTF. CDR3 nucleotides: TGTGCCAGCTTCAGTAACTATGGCTACACCTTC.

This clone was seen once. The genes are TRBV7-6 and TRBJ2-3; 8 positions agree with TRBD1. The CDR3 covers 16 residues. J was trimmed by 2 bases and V by 3 bases; bases with no gene match: 7. In germline, CDR1 is SGHVS, CDR2 FNYEAQ. CDR3 in amino acids: CASSLIGQGHTDTQYF. As DNA, the CDR3 is TGTGCCAGCAGCTTGATCGGACAGGGCCACACAGATACGCAGTATTTT.

The V call is TRBV19, the J call TRBJ1-2; D unclear. The CDR3 length is 12 residues. V was pared by 2 bases and J by 8 bases, with 9 bases between. Germline V gives CDR1 LNHDA, CDR2 SQIVND (reference sequence). CDR3 region: CASSIQEGGYTF. The DNA of the CDR3 is TGTGCCAGTAGTATACAAGAGGGAGGCTACACCTTC.

J is TRBJ1-4 and V is TRBV9; D gene uncertain. V was clipped by 2 bases and J by 7 bases, with 9 bases between them. Germline V gives CDR1 SGDLS, CDR2 YYNGEE. This CDR3 has 13 amino acids. The CDR3 sequence: CASSVLLGEKLFF. The CDR3 DNA is TGTGCCAGCAGCGTTTTGTTGGGTGAAAAACTGTTTTTT.

The rearrangement uses TRBV28 and TRBJ2-1; D gene ambiguous. This CDR3 contains 16 residues. Trimming left V 1 base short and J 0 bases short, with 10 bases between. The V gene's germline CDR1 is MDHEN and CDR2 SYDVKM. CDR3 residues: CASSLLGSRSYNEQFF. The DNA for the CDR3 is TGTGCCAGCAGTTTATTGGGTTCGCGCTCCTACAATGAGCAGTTCTTC. Looking up the rest from reference TRBV28 and TRBJ2-1 gives the full variable domain: DVKVTQSSRYLVKRTGEKVFLECVQDMDHENMFWYRQDPGLGLRLIYFSYDVKMKEKGDIPEGYSVSREKKERFSLILESASTNQTSMYLCASSLLGSRSYNEQFFGPGTRLTVL.

A single count supports this clone. CDR3 coding DNA: TGTGCCAGCAGTTTCCGCGAAGGACTAATAACAGAGACCCAGTACTTC. This sequence encodes CASSFREGLITETQYF. The chain is built from TRBV28 and TRBJ2-5, with TRBD2 as a possible D gene (6 bases). This CDR3 has 16 amino acids. Trimming removed 3 bases at V and 4 bases at J, with 18 bases between. The germline V gene has CDR1 MDHEN and CDR2 SYDVKM.

The chain employs TRBV2 and TRBJ2-1; D is uncertain. Looked up from germline, CDR1 is SNHLY and CDR2 is FYNNEI. Trimming shortened V by 2 bases and J by 9 bases, and 5 bases separated the two germline ends. This CDR3 comprises 11 residues. This chain's CDR3 is CASSEWGEQFF. DNA of the CDR3: TGTGCCAGCAGTGAATGGGGTGAGCAGTTCTTC.

V and J are TRBV9 and TRBJ2-2; perhaps TRBD2 as D (5 bases). This CDR3 region has 16 residues. Germline V gene data show CDR1 as SGDLS and CDR2 as YYNGEE. The V gene lost 1 base and the J gene lost 0 bases, with 10 bases spanning the gap. CDR3 protein: CASSVPGYANTGELFF. The CDR3 region has the DNA TGTGCCAGCAGCGTACCGGGGTACGCGAACACCGGGGAGCTGTTTTTT.

The genes are TRBV9 and TRBJ2-2; 8 bases agree with TRBD1. Germline values: CDR1 SGDLS, CDR2 YYNGEE. This CDR3 comprises 15 residues. The J segment lost 5 bases and the V segment lost 3 bases, leaving 6 bases of the junction unmatched. The CDR3 DNA sequence: TGTGCCAGCAGCGCGGACAGGGTTGATACCGGGGAGCTGTTTTTT. It specifies CASSADRVDTGELFF.